Included here is one T cell receptor beta chain sequence, with context. There are 15 residues in the CDR3. Per the germline V gene, CDR1 is SGHRS and CDR2 is YFSETQ. V lost 0 bases to trimming and J lost 0 bases, with 10 bases between them. In the study's own analysis: Estimated nucleated cell counts came from reference gene primer amplification. The method was immunoSEQ multiplex PCR; TCRdb's version includes in-frame clones alone and lacks a portion of them. That table furnishes V, J and clone size, whereas the DNA furnished D and trimming. This sample has 140,000 or so clones; approximately 85% occur once, and the top ten carry just under 3%. This entry is derived from a study of blood T cell repertoires in COVID-19. Study in general: Sites across the United States, Italy and Spain contributed samples from acute and convalescent COVID-19. PBMCs, B-cell-depleted T cells, or T cells were the source of the cDNA or gDNA that made up the material.

Sequencing input: peripheral blood. The clonotype was recovered from a man aged 50 to 60 with acute or convalescent COVID-19. The chain combines TRBV5-1 with TRBJ2-7; D not resolved. Written as DNA, the CDR3 is TGCGCCAGCAGCTTGGGACATGGGTCCTCCTACGAGCAGTACTTC. Translating it yields CASSLGHGSSYEQYF.